This TCR beta chain was documented in a study of blood T cell repertoires in COVID-19. TCRdb keeps only in-frame clones here, not all; method: immunoSEQ multiplex PCR. Of 200,000 to 300,000 clones listed, 80% to 90% are singletons. V was trimmed by 0 bases and J by 0 bases, leaving 7 bases between them. Germline V CDR1 and CDR2: SGDLS, YYNGEE. CDR3 length equals 15 residues. The sequencing input was PBMCs or T cells enriched from blood (not recorded which). The receptor's source is a woman aged 40 to 50 who had been exposed to COVID-19. This chain connects TRBV9 to TRBJ1-5; D is unresolved. CDR3 DNA sequence: TGTGCCAGCAGCGTAGAAGGGAGTAGCAATCAGCCCCAGCATTTT. Translation: CASSVEGSSNQPQHF.